Shown below are 8 T cell receptor beta chains from a single sample sequenced in a study of regulatory T cells in long-lasting Graves disease (dated by TCRdb to the early 2020s). Preparation of the library involved multiplex PCR. For sequencing, an Illumina HiSeq 4000 was employed. iRepertoire HTBI primers and Arm-PCR amplification of CDR3 regions were used to construct TCR beta libraries. The public reads were reprocessed in TCRdb via fastp at Q25 and MiXCR, keeping in-frame beta chains. Identical CDR3 protein sequences are pooled into one entry, listed with their most common genes and DNA. The sample includes roughly 610,000 distinct CDR3 sequences, with approximately 15% observed a single time. The ten biggest clones cover 15% to 20% of the sample. Per the publication, the time point label means: newly diagnosed GD, antithyroid drugs for less than 3 months. RNA was extracted from PBMCs in TRIzol for both TCR sequencing and RNA sequencing.

The data also belong to a second study, concerning T cells in Graves' hyperthyroidism and ophthalmopathy.

Sequenced material: peripheral blood mononuclear cells (PBMCs), taken at new diagnosis, from a patient treated with antithyroid drugs. These receptors were obtained from a woman aged 25 to 39 with Graves disease. Donor details come from another sample of the same person, matched by shared clones.

This clonotype was picked up many times. V usage is TRBV27 and J usage is TRBJ2-5, with TRBD1 matching 12 bases. The germline V gene encodes CDR1 MNHEY and CDR2 SMNVEV (reference sequence). There are 20 residues in the CDR3. The V and J ends lost 2 bases and 0 bases, in that order; junction bases with no gene match: 13. Here the CDR3 DNA reads TGTGCCAGCAGTTTAACTCCGGGACAGGGGGCTCCCTATTACCAAGAGACCCAGTACTTC. Translating gives CASSLTPGQGAPYYQETQYF.

This clonotype was detected ten times or more. The gene calls are TRBV2 and TRBJ1-2; D is undetermined. Trimming took off 1 base at V and 7 bases at J, with 13 bases between the two ends. CDR1 and CDR2 from the germline V gene are SNHLY and FYNNEI. The length of the CDR3 is 14 residues. Written as DNA, the CDR3 is TGTGCCAGCAGTGAAGTATACGGGCAAAGTGGCTACACCTTC. As protein: CASSEVYGQSGYTF. Supplemented by reference TRBV2 and TRBJ1-2, the full variable domain reads EPEVTQTPSHQVTQMGQEVILRCVPISNHLYFYWYRQILGQKVEFLVSFYNNEISEKSEIFDDQFSVERPDGSNFTLKIRSTKLEDSAMYFCASSEVYGQSGYTFGSGTRLTVV.

This clonotype has a handful of counts. J is TRBJ2-1 and V is TRBV7-2, with 10 positions matching TRBD2. V was clipped by 1 base and J by 4 bases; unmatched bases: 7. CDR3 length equals 17 residues. Germline V gene sequence: CDR1 SGHTA, CDR2 FQGNSA. Here the CDR3 reads CASSLDPSGRGYNEQFF. For the CDR3, the DNA is TGTGCCAGCAGCTTAGATCCTAGCGGGAGAGGATACAATGAGCAGTTCTTC.

This clonotype was seen many times. J is TRBJ2-4 and V is TRBV11-1; 7 bases map to TRBD1. CDR1 SGHAT and CDR2 FQDESV come from the germline V gene (reference sequence). J gave up 0 bases and V 5 bases, and 7 bases lay outside the gene matches. This CDR3 region has 16 residues. CDR3 protein: CASSRRDRLAKNIQYF. CDR3 bases: TGTGCCAGCAGCCGACGGGACAGACTAGCCAAAAACATTCAGTACTTC.

There are a few counts of this clonotype. The CDR3 reads CSARDLGASNQPQHF. The CDR3 DNA sequence: TGCAGTGCTAGAGATCTTGGGGCCAGCAATCAGCCCCAGCATTTT. The chain links TRBV20-1 to TRBJ1-5; D might be TRBD1 (5 bases). There are 15 residues in the CDR3. Germline V gene data show CDR1 as DFQATT and CDR2 as SNEGSKA (reference sequence). With 0 bases removed from V and 1 base from J, the gap between germline ends came to 10 bases.

This clonotype was recorded at least ten times. Sequence at one end of the junction differs from germline and may be a read error. This chain links TRBV5-1 with TRBJ2-2, with D possibly TRBD1 on 5 matching bases. This CDR3 is 13 amino acids long. CDR1 and CDR2 (germline): SGHRS, YFSETQ. CDR3 in DNA: TGTGCCAGCAGCTTAGAAGGGGCCGGGGAGCTGTTTTTT. This encodes CASSLEGAGELFF.

In its sample, this clonotype was seen many times. The chain links TRBV5-1 to TRBJ2-7; D gene uncertain. CDR1 is SGHRS and CDR2 is YFSETQ in the germline V gene. Trimming shortened V by 4 bases and J by 1 base, and 9 bases separated the two germline ends. This CDR3 comprises 13 residues. DNA for the CDR3: TGCGCCAGCAGCCGCGCAGGATCCTACGAGCAGTACTTC. It encodes CASSRAGSYEQYF.

This clonotype was seen many times. The chain is built from TRBV19 and TRBJ1-1; D is undetermined. The germline gives CDR1 LNHDA, CDR2 SQIVND (reference sequence). The CDR3 has 13 residues. The germline V and J ends were trimmed by 5 bases and 1 base, with 8 bases remaining between them. Here the CDR3 reads CASSQNSNTEAFF. In DNA form, the CDR3 reads TGTGCCAGTAGTCAGAACTCGAACACTGAAGCTTTCTTT.